This TCR beta chain stems from a study of cytomegalovirus exposure and HLA in healthy donors. As for the study in general: A prior analysis found 95 million to 140 million unique TCR beta sequences from around 180 million T cells.

For this clone: Its antigen is still unknown.

Study-level findings and limits: The authors judged a highly shared variant cluster likely a sequencing artifact. Being productive about 87% or about 30% of the time was typical of most TCR beta V segments in an earlier analysis.

Both 60 Vbeta primers and 13 Jbeta primers went into the PCR. Profiled with immunoSEQ multiplex PCR; TCRdb holds only in-frame clones, not every one. The sample holds 150,000 or so clones, 60% to 80% seen once. Sequences were obtained from PBMCs. This TCR came from a female donor in good health and CMV-seronegative.

The CDR3 spells CASRGGGYSVTEAFF. In DNA, the CDR3 is TGTGCCAGCAGGGGGGGTGGGTATTCGGTAACTGAAGCTTTCTTT. This sequence joins TRBV28 and TRBJ1-1; the D gene is possibly TRBD1 (5 bases). The CDR3 runs 15 residues. Between the trimmed V and J ends, which lost 6 bases and 5 bases, there was a span of 19 bases. Germline V gene sequence: CDR1 MDHEN, CDR2 SYDVKM.